This T cell receptor beta chain was captured in a study of post-analysis software for immune sequencing data. Study in general: Both relapsing-remitting and secondary progressive multiple sclerosis featured among the disease courses, as did progressive-relapsing multiple sclerosis.

Notes on this clonotype: Its antigen is unidentified.

Germline V gives CDR1 SGHTA, CDR2 FQGTGA. The length of the CDR3 is 17 residues. V lost 5 bases, J lost 3 bases, and 14 bases stayed unmatched. General study points: Multiple sclerosis was associated with a significant reduction in normalized Chao1 diversity relative to controls. Strong co-clustering by F measure was evident for samples that had been prepared in the same batch. A few TRBV segments appeared more often in patients than in controls, and TRBV5-6, TRBV5-1 and TRBV20-1 were among these.

Unique molecular identifiers were present in the TCR beta cDNA libraries. Once about 0.9 to 11 million T cells were used, hundreds of thousands of cDNA molecules resulted. MiXCR, run by TCRdb on the PCR reads, gives a single entry per CDR3 protein. The data hold about 820,000 distinct CDR3 sequences, with approximately 53% observed a single time. This rearrangement joins TRBV7-3 to TRBJ2-3; 7 nucleotides align to TRBD2. Sample: blood. This TCR came from a girl aged 5-17 years with multiple sclerosis. CDR3 sequence (DNA): TGTGCCAGCAGCCGCCGGGACTACCCTCGGGTAACAGATACGCAGTATTTT. This translates into CASSRRDYPRVTDTQYF.